The T cell receptor beta chain described here comes from a study of beta chain features in type 1 diabetes. All of the isolated RNA was reverse transcribed, so expressed TCRB transcripts were sequenced. Generated by immunoSEQ multiplex PCR, the TCRdb table keeps only in-frame clones and is missing some. Of 900,000 or so clones listed, 17% are singletons. Broader study findings: It was possible that PCR favored shorter templates, equally so in patients and controls. HLA influence on TCRB rearrangement stayed unresolved here. A cDNA-based sequencing approach could over-represent cells with high TCR expression.

The germline V and J ends were trimmed by 0 bases and 8 bases, with 8 bases remaining between them. CDR1 and CDR2 from the germline V gene are ENHRY and SYGVKD. The CDR3 is 13 amino acids. Of note for this clone: The target antigen is unknown.

This clonotype originated in a woman between 18 and 29 years old in good health. The chain links TRBV10-3 to TRBJ2-1, with D hard to call. Specimen: naive CD4+ T cells from blood. The CDR3 DNA reads as TGTGCCATCAGTGAGTCGACGGCGCATGAGCAGTTCTTC. Amino acid sequence: CAISESTAHEQFF.